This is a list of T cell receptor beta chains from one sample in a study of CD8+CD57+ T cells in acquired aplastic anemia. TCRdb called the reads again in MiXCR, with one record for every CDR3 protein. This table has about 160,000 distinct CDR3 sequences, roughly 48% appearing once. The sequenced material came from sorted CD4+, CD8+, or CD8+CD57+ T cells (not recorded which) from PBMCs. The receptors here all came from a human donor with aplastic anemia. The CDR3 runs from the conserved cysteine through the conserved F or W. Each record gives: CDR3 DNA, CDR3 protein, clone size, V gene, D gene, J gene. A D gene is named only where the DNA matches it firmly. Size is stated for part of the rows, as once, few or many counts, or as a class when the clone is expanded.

CDR3nt: TGTGCCAGCGGACCCCCTGAGGGACTCAACACTGAAGCTTTCTTT
CDR3aa: CASGPPEGLNTEAFF
abundance: -
v_gene: TRBV12-3/TRBV12-4
d_gene: -
j_gene: TRBJ1-1

CDR3nt: TGTGCCAGCGGTGCGGGAAGCGGGCTTGAGCAGTTCTTC
CDR3aa: CASGAGSGLEQFF
abundance: -
v_gene: TRBV6-4
d_gene: -
j_gene: TRBJ2-1

CDR3nt: TGCGCCAGCAGCCCGGGGGGGGGTAACTATGGCTACACCTTC
CDR3aa: CASSPGGGNYGYTF
abundance: many
v_gene: TRBV5-1
d_gene: -
j_gene: TRBJ1-2

CDR3nt: TGTGCCACCACCGACCGAGGGTATAGCAATCAGCCCCAGCATTTT
CDR3aa: CATTDRGYSNQPQHF
abundance: -
v_gene: TRBV24-1
d_gene: -
j_gene: TRBJ1-5

CDR3nt: TGTGCCACGGGACTAGCGGGAGGGTACCGGGGTGAGGAGCAGTACTTC
CDR3aa: CATGLAGGYRGEEQYF
abundance: -
v_gene: TRBV11-1
d_gene: TRBD2
j_gene: TRBJ2-7

CDR3nt: TGTGCCAGTAGGAACAGGGGGGCATCCAATGAGCAGTTCTTC
CDR3aa: CASRNRGASNEQFF
abundance: many
v_gene: TRBV19
d_gene: TRBD1
j_gene: TRBJ2-1

CDR3nt: TGTGCCAGCAGCGTAGCTAGCGGGAGGATTTTCAGCGGGGAGCTGTTCTTT
CDR3aa: CASSVASGRIFSGELFF
abundance: -
v_gene: TRBV9
d_gene: TRBD2
j_gene: TRBJ2-2

CDR3nt: TGTGCCAGCAGCCCCCCGAGTGCGGAGTGGGATACTGAAGCTTTCTTT
CDR3aa: CASSPPSAEWDTEAFF
abundance: -
v_gene: TRBV7-6
d_gene: -
j_gene: TRBJ1-1

CDR3nt: TGTGCCAGCAGTTCCGCCGGGACAGGGGCGGGTGAAAAACTGTTTTTT
CDR3aa: CASSSAGTGAGEKLFF
abundance: few
v_gene: TRBV6-5
d_gene: TRBD1
j_gene: TRBJ1-4

CDR3nt: TGCGCCAGCAGCTTGGAGGGACAGGGTGCGGGCGGCTACGCCTTC
CDR3aa: CASSLEGQGAGGYAF
abundance: -
v_gene: TRBV5-1
d_gene: TRBD1
j_gene: TRBJ1-2

CDR3nt: TGTGCCAGTAGTATCCCGGGAAACACCACATATTTT
CDR3aa: CASSIPGNTTYF
abundance: -
v_gene: TRBV19
d_gene: -
j_gene: TRBJ1-3

CDR3nt: TGTGCCAGTAGAGCCTCCTCCGGGTACGAGCAGTACTTC
CDR3aa: CASRASSGYEQYF
abundance: -
v_gene: TRBV19
d_gene: -
j_gene: TRBJ2-7

CDR3nt: TGTGCCAGTAGCCCCCCGGGTCCCCTTAATCAGCCCCAGCATTTT
CDR3aa: CASSPPGPLNQPQHF
abundance: many
v_gene: TRBV19
d_gene: -
j_gene: TRBJ1-5

CDR3nt: TGTGCCAGCAGCTGGACTAGCGGGAGAGCCGGGGAGCTGTTTTTT
CDR3aa: CASSWTSGRAGELFF
abundance: many
v_gene: TRBV7-9
d_gene: TRBD2
j_gene: TRBJ2-2

CDR3nt: TGTGCCAGCAGCTTTTCTGGCCCTTCAAGCCTCCACTTT
CDR3aa: CASSFSGPSSLHF
abundance: -
v_gene: TRBV7-8
d_gene: -
j_gene: TRBJ1-6